Listed here are 22 T cell receptor beta chains from one sample, sequenced in a study of regulatory T cells in long-lasting Graves disease. The time point denotes: persistent/refractory GD, antithyroid drugs over 5 years with positive TRAb. PBMC-extracted RNA yielded the TCR library. The TCR beta library used iRepertoire HTBI primers with Arm-PCR amplification of CDR3. From the multiplex PCR reads, TCRdb called clonotypes with MiXCR, one entry per CDR3 protein. The data contain hundreds of thousands of distinct CDR3 sequences, around 20% of them seen just once; the ten biggest clones take up 25% to 35%. The sequenced sample was peripheral blood mononuclear cells (PBMCs), obtained when the disease was refractory, from a patient treated with antithyroid drugs. The receptors come from a female donor with Graves disease.

The gene calls are TRBV18 and TRBJ2-7; tentative D call: TRBD2 (5 bases). CDR1 is KGHSH, CDR2 LQKENI, per germline. Trimming left V 6 bases short and J 3 bases short, with 15 bases between. The CDR3 is made up of 14 amino acids. The CDR3: CASSRSGSYYEQYF. The CDR3, as DNA: TGTGCCAGCTCTCGATCGGGATCCTACTACGAGCAGTACTTC.

The rearrangement uses TRBV6-5 and TRBJ2-3; D is perhaps TRBD2 (5 bases). The germline gives CDR1 MNHEY, CDR2 SVGAGI. V was pared by 7 bases and J by 0 bases, with 8 bases between. The CDR3 is 13 residues long. The CDR3 sequence: CASTEGSTDTQYF. CDR3 sequence (DNA): TGTGCCAGCACCGAGGGTAGCACAGATACGCAGTATTTT.

The V and J genes are TRBV7-8 and TRBJ1-5; D perhaps matches TRBD1 (6 bases). The germline V gene has CDR1 SGHVS and CDR2 FQNEAQ. CDR3 length equals 14 residues. V gave up 2 bases and J gave up 3 bases, with 8 bases separating them. In nucleotides, the CDR3 is TGTGCCAGCAGCTTACCAGGGGCCAATCAGCCCCAGCATTTT. This gives the protein CASSLPGANQPQHF.

This clonotype showed up many times. V and J are TRBV24-1 and TRBJ1-4, with a possible D match to TRBD1 (5 bases). Trimming took off 8 bases at V and 8 bases at J, with 17 bases between the two ends. Germline lookup yields CDR1 KGHDR and CDR2 SFDVKD. This CDR3 spans 14 amino acids. The DNA for the CDR3 is TGTGCCACCACCGCCTCGGGACGAAGAGAAAAACTGTTTTTT. It codes for CATTASGRREKLFF.

This clonotype came up many times. The chain has TRBV18 and TRBJ1-5; 7 bases match TRBD1. The CDR3 length is 13 residues. V shed 3 bases and J 6 bases; nucleotides not matched to a gene: 2. In germline, CDR1 is KGHSH, CDR2 LQKENI. The CDR3 region has the DNA TGTGCCAGCTCACCGACAGGGAGTCAGCCCCAGCATTTT. This gives the protein CASSPTGSQPQHF.

The rearrangement uses TRBV4-2 and TRBJ2-7; no firm D call. Germline assignment: CDR1 LGHNA and CDR2 YNFKEQ. The CDR3 sequence is 15 residues long. V was clipped by 3 bases and J by 0 bases, with 12 bases between them. The CDR3 DNA is TGTGCCAGCAGCCAGGTGGGATTTAGCTCCTACGAGCAGTACTTC. Translated, it gives CASSQVGFSSYEQYF.

This chain connects TRBV7-9 to TRBJ1-1, with D perhaps TRBD1 (5 bases). Germline V gene lookup returns CDR1 SEHNR and CDR2 FQNEAQ (reference sequence). Between the trimmed V and J ends, which lost 7 bases and 7 bases, there was a span of 19 bases. The CDR3 consists of 14 residues. The CDR3 region has the DNA TGTGCCAGCACCCCCTGGAGGGAGGGGATTGAAGCTTTCTTT. Its translation: CASTPWREGIEAFF.

This clonotype was observed at least ten times. The J gene is TRBJ1-4, the V gene TRBV7-9; D is undetermined. CDR3 length equals 12 residues. V lost 2 bases and J 8 bases, leaving 6 bases between the germline ends. Germline CDR1 is SEHNR and CDR2 is FQNEAQ (reference sequence). The CDR3 coding sequence is TGTGCCAGCAGCTTACTTGACGAAAAACTGTTTTTT. Encoded protein: CASSLLDEKLFF.

The chain links TRBV24-1 to TRBJ1-2; 7 positions agree with TRBD1. The CDR3 consists of 16 residues. Losses at the gene ends were 4 bases for V and 0 bases for J; bases not matched to a gene: 7. Germline CDR1 is KGHDR and CDR2 is SFDVKD. CDR3 coding DNA: TGTGCCACCAGTGACCGGGGGACAGCATCTAACTATGGCTACACCTTC. Its protein product is CATSDRGTASNYGYTF.

The CDR3 nucleotides are TGTGCCAGCAGCTTGGTTAGGGGGCAGCGACTAGCGGGAGGGCCATTTGGTACCGGGGAGCTGTTTTTT. Its translation: CASSLVRGQRLAGGPFGTGELFF. The V and J genes are TRBV5-5 and TRBJ2-2; 14 bases agree with TRBD2. The germline V gene encodes CDR1 SGHKS and CDR2 YYEKEE (reference sequence). The ends lost 0 bases at V and 5 bases at J; junction bases unmatched: 21. The CDR3 is 23 residues long.

There are many counts of this clonotype. The chain couples TRBV12-3 or TRBV12-4 to TRBJ1-2; D unresolved. This CDR3 comprises 13 residues. Trimming removed 2 bases from V and 7 bases from J, with 11 bases in between. This CDR3 reads CASSLFIRGGYTF. CDR3 nucleotide sequence: TGTGCCAGCAGTTTATTTATACGTGGTGGCTACACCTTC.

This sequence joins TRBV11-2 and TRBJ2-5; 9 nucleotides match TRBD2. This CDR3 has 17 residues. Trimming took 5 bases from V and 5 from J; bases not matched to a gene: 15. CDR1 is SGHAT, CDR2 FQNNGV, per germline. The CDR3 reads CASSPYTSGPVEETQYF. The CDR3, as DNA: TGTGCCAGCAGCCCTTACACTAGCGGGCCCGTGGAGGAGACCCAGTACTTC.

This clonotype was seen at least ten times. This sequence joins TRBV29-1 and TRBJ2-2; D unresolved. Germline V gene lookup returns CDR1 SQVTM and CDR2 ANQGSEA. Trimming removed 5 bases at V and 1 base at J, with 8 bases between. CDR3 length: 13 residues. CDR3 sequence (DNA): TGCAGCGTTCCCAAGGGGAACACCGGGGAGCTGTTTTTT. This codes for CSVPKGNTGELFF.

This clonotype appeared many times. V is TRBV12-5 and J is TRBJ2-5; D might be TRBD2 (6 bases). The V end lost 1 base, the J end lost 3 bases, and 21 bases lay between the germline ends. Germline V CDR1 and CDR2: LGHNT, FRNRAP. This CDR3 region has 18 residues. The CDR3 DNA reads as TGTGCTAGTGGTTTGGGAGGCGATCACGGGAGAGACGAAGAGACCCAGTACTTC. This translates into CASGLGGDHGRDEETQYF.

This clonotype was found once. The junction shows a germline mismatch at one end, possibly a read error. The chain carries TRBV6-1 and TRBJ2-7, with a weak D call TRBD1 (6 bases). The CDR3 loop spans 12 amino acids. Germline CDR1 MNHNS, CDR2 SASEGT. CDR3: CTSSHQGYEQYF. The CDR3, as DNA: TGTACCAGCAGTCATCAGGGGTACGAGCAGTACTTC.

The table lists this clonotype with many counts. The rearrangement uses TRBV20-1 and TRBJ2-7; D uncertain. Germline assignment: CDR1 DFQATT and CDR2 SNEGSKA (reference sequence). Deletions cut 8 bases from V and 2 bases from J, with 16 bases between. The length of the CDR3 is 13 residues. The CDR3 region has the DNA TGCAGTTCCATATCCGGGCCAGCCTACGAGCAGTACTTC. Amino acids: CSSISGPAYEQYF.

The sample holds many counts of this clonotype. The genes are TRBV11-2 and TRBJ1-2, with D perhaps matching TRBD1 (5 bases). The length of the CDR3 is 12 residues. CDR1 and CDR2 from the germline V gene are SGHAT and FQNNGV. The germline V and J ends were trimmed by 3 bases and 6 bases, with 8 bases remaining between them. The CDR3 bases are TGTGCCAGCAGCTTCCCAGGGCATGGCTACACCTTC. Translating gives CASSFPGHGYTF.

This clonotype has a count of ten or more. The CDR3: CATVAGPLYEQYF. CDR3 bases: TGTGCCACCGTAGCGGGCCCCCTATACGAGCAGTACTTC. The rearrangement uses TRBV10-3 and TRBJ2-7; 7 bases map to TRBD2. This CDR3 is built from 13 residues. Looked up from germline, CDR1 is ENHRY and CDR2 is SYGVKD. Unmatched junction bases numbered 10, after V lost 10 bases and J lost 4 bases.

The genes are TRBV24-1 and TRBJ2-7, with D hard to call. The germline CDR1 and CDR2 sequences are KGHDR and SFDVKD. Trimming left V 0 bases short and J 6 bases short, with 2 bases between. The CDR3 consists of 11 residues. The CDR3 reads CATSDLTEQYF. CDR3 sequence (DNA): TGTGCCACCAGTGATTTGACCGAGCAGTACTTC.

The rearrangement uses TRBV15 and TRBJ2-7; D tentatively fits TRBD1 or TRBD2 (5 bases each). The CDR3 consists of 15 residues. The V and J ends lost 0 bases and 5 bases respectively, with 14 bases between them. CDR1 and CDR2 (germline): LNHNV, YYDKDF (reference sequence). Here the CDR3 reads CATSRDKGTGNEQYF. The CDR3 DNA is TGTGCCACCAGCAGAGATAAGGGGACCGGCAACGAGCAGTACTTC.

Only a few counts were recorded for this clonotype. The V gene is TRBV11-3, the J gene TRBJ1-2; the D gene is possibly TRBD1 (6 bases). The CDR3 is made up of 15 amino acids. V shed 6 bases and J shed 4 bases, with 18 bases lying between them. The V gene's germline CDR1 is SGHNT and CDR2 YENEEA. The DNA of the CDR3 is TGTGCCAGCAGTGGATCAGCAGGGGAGGGCTATGGCTACACCTTC. Protein product: CASSGSAGEGYGYTF.

This rearrangement joins TRBV18 to TRBJ2-3, with unresolved D. CDR3 length equals 14 residues. Trimming removed 8 bases from V and 1 base from J, with 13 bases in between. Germline lookup yields CDR1 KGHSH and CDR2 LQKENI. The CDR3 nucleotides read TGTGCCAGCCATCCGGCTTCGGGCACAGATACGCAGTATTTT. Its translation is CASHPASGTDTQYF.